This T cell receptor (beta chain) is from a study of blood T cell repertoires in COVID-19. Study-wide context: From T cells, B-cell-depleted T cells, or PBMCs came the material, which was cDNA or gDNA.

The length of the CDR3 is 14 residues. V lost 7 bases, J lost 5 bases, and 14 bases lay in between. From germline, CDR1 is LNHDA and CDR2 SQIVND (reference sequence). The assay was immunoSEQ multiplex PCR, and TCRdb's table has in-frame clones only and misses some. The profile covers fewer than 150,000 clones, with 88% appearing a single time and under 9% taken by the ten largest. This chain uses TRBV19 with TRBJ1-4; the D gene is possibly TRBD1 (5 bases). This TCR was recovered from a woman between 70 and 85 years old who had recovered from COVID-19. The source material was peripheral blood. In DNA, the CDR3 is TGTGCCAGTAATGCGGGACTGCTGAATGAAAAACTGTTTTTT. Amino acid sequence: CASNAGLLNEKLFF.